The 11 T cell receptor beta chains in this list originate from one sample, sequenced in a study of identifying expanded T cells in peripheral blood. Produced via immunoSEQ multiplex PCR; TCRdb's table is partial and in-frame only. The data contain roughly 81,000 clones, roughly 89% of them seen just once; the ten biggest clones take up 15% to 20%. Specimen: blood. The receptor set was obtained from a person between 18 and 75 years old in good health.

Only one count was recorded for this clone. The chain uses TRBV6-5 and TRBJ2-2, with 12 bases identical to TRBD2. The germline gives CDR1 MNHEY, CDR2 SVGAGI. The V and J ends lost 7 bases and 6 bases, in that order; junction bases with no gene match: 6. This CDR3 is 15 amino acids long. CDR3: CASKRTSGTSGELFF. Here the CDR3 DNA reads TGTGCCAGCAAAAGGACTAGCGGGACGTCCGGGGAGCTGTTTTTT.

V and J are TRBV28 and TRBJ2-2; D unclear. CDR3 length equals 13 residues. Trimming left V 6 bases short and J 7 bases short, with 12 bases between. CDR1 is MDHEN, CDR2 SYDVKM, per germline. CDR3 amino acids: CASSLELVGELFF. The CDR3 nucleotides read TGTGCCAGCAGCCTAGAATTGGTCGGGGAGCTGTTTTTT.

This clone was detected once. V is TRBV6-5 and J is TRBJ2-1, with D possibly called TRBD1 or TRBD2 (5 bases each). Germline V gives CDR1 MNHEY, CDR2 SVGAGI. Trimming cost V 2 bases and J 8 bases, with 13 bases left between them. The CDR3 extends over 14 amino acids. Here the CDR3 DNA reads TGTGCCAGCAGTTACGGGAGAGGGGCCTATGAGCAGTTCTTC. This gives the protein CASSYGRGAYEQFF.

The table lists this clone with many counts. The CDR3 here is CAWSVGSGQPQHF. The CDR3 coding sequence is TGTGCCTGGAGTGTAGGGTCGGGTCAGCCCCAGCATTTT. V usage is TRBV30 and J usage is TRBJ1-5, with D unresolved. This CDR3 comprises 13 residues. Germline V gives CDR1 GTSNPN, CDR2 SVGIG (reference sequence). V dropped 0 bases and J dropped 6 bases, with 9 bases sitting between them.

As concerns this clone: This sample also contains other DNA sequences that code for the same CDR3. The gene calls are TRBV19 and TRBJ2-7, with 7 bases that match TRBD1. V lost 3 bases and J lost 0; bases outside the gene matches: 8. The CDR3 length is 16 residues. CDR1 LNHDA and CDR2 SQIVND come from the germline V gene (reference sequence). The CDR3 DNA follows: TGTGCCAGTAGTATGGCTGGGGGACAGAGCTCCTACGAGCAGTACTTC. Its translation: CASSMAGGQSSYEQYF.

The chain recombines TRBV5-1 with TRBJ1-1; 8 bases map to TRBD1. This CDR3 spans 13 amino acids. Trimming cost V 5 bases and J 1 base; bases outside gene matches: 1. Per the germline V gene, CDR1 is SGHRS and CDR2 is YFSETQ. The CDR3: CASRQGENTEAFF. In DNA, the CDR3 is TGCGCCAGCAGACAGGGGGAGAACACTGAAGCTTTCTTT.

The chain has TRBV6-1 and TRBJ2-3; a weak D match, TRBD1 (5 bases). Between the trimmed V and J ends, which lost 2 bases and 1 base, there was a span of 16 bases. The CDR3 loop spans 17 amino acids. Germline loops: CDR1 MNHNS, CDR2 SASEGT. The CDR3 sequence: CASSESEGARGTDTQYF. The CDR3, as DNA: TGTGCCAGCAGTGAATCTGAAGGGGCCCGAGGCACAGATACGCAGTATTTT.

The rearrangement uses TRBV7-9 and TRBJ2-7; TRBD2 agrees at 12 bases. Germline values: CDR1 SEHNR, CDR2 FQNEAQ (reference sequence). The CDR3 consists of 14 residues. Trimming at V came to 5 bases and at J to 4 bases, leaving 3 bases not matched to a gene. The CDR3 reads CASSPTSGSYEQYF. CDR3 DNA sequence: TGTGCCAGCAGCCCGACTAGCGGGAGTTACGAGCAGTACTTC.

This sequence joins TRBV6-1 and TRBJ1-2, with D perhaps TRBD1 (5 bases). The ends were cut back, 6 bases at V and 3 bases at J, with 11 bases in the middle. Germline V gene sequence: CDR1 MNHNS, CDR2 SASEGT. This CDR3 has 13 residues. CDR3 amino acids: CASSKMTDYGYTF. DNA of the CDR3: TGTGCCAGCAGCAAGATGACAGACTATGGCTACACCTTC.

This chain joins TRBV7-6 and TRBJ2-7, with D tentatively TRBD1 or TRBD2 (5 bases each). The germline CDR1 and CDR2 sequences are SGHVS and FNYEAQ. There are 14 residues in the CDR3. Trimming pared 5 bases from V and 2 bases from J, leaving 13 bases between. CDR3 sequence: CASSPPGRTYEQYF. The CDR3 region has the DNA TGTGCCAGCAGCCCCCCGGGACGGACCTACGAGCAGTACTTC. Together with reference TRBV7-6 and TRBJ2-7, the CDR3 gives the full variable domain: GAGVSQSPRYKVTKRGQDVALRCDPISGHVSLYWYRQALGQGPEFLTYFNYEAQQDKSGLPNDRFSAERPEGSISTLTIQRTEQRDSAMYRCASSPPGRTYEQYFGPGTRLTVT.

This chain connects TRBV4-2 to TRBJ1-1; no clear D gene. The germline CDR1 and CDR2 sequences are LGHNA and YNFKEQ. There are 14 residues in the CDR3. V was trimmed by 1 base and J by 1 base, leaving 7 bases between them. In DNA, the CDR3 is TGTGCCAGCAGCCAAGCACACGAGAACACTGAAGCTTTCTTT. Amino acids: CASSQAHENTEAFF.